These T cell receptor beta chains were read from a single sample in a study of blood T cells in healthy people across ages. TCRdb reprocessed the 5' RACE reads via MiXCR and lists one record per CDR3 protein. Here the sample spans around 800,000 distinct CDR3 sequences, roughly 25% being singletons. The same specimen was also included in a second study, on T cells of mothers and their children.

Sequencing was done on a sample of blood. The receptors were sampled from a boy between 10 and 17 years old in good health. CDR3s include the opening cysteine and the closing phenylalanine or tryptophan. The D gene is left open where the match is weak. Some rows have no size entry. The others give once, few or many, or a class for an expanded clone.

j_call: TRBJ2-4; clone_size: -; d_call: TRBD1; v_call: TRBV3-1; cdr3_nt: TGTGCCAGCAGCCCCTCGCTAGGGACAGGTCCTCAGTACTTC; cdr3_aa: CASSPSLGTGPQYF
j_call: TRBJ2-1; clone_size: -; d_call: TRBD2; v_call: TRBV20-1; cdr3_nt: TGCAGTGCTAGAGAGATTCGGGGGGTAGGGGAGCAGTTCTTC; cdr3_aa: CSAREIRGVGEQFF
j_call: TRBJ2-7; clone_size: -; d_call: TRBD2; v_call: TRBV3-1; cdr3_nt: TGTGCCAGCAGCCAGGCCACCGGGGGGGTCGACGAGCAGTACTTC; cdr3_aa: CASSQATGGVDEQYF
j_call: TRBJ2-2; clone_size: -; d_call: -; v_call: TRBV20-1; cdr3_nt: TGCAGTGCTAGGAAAGAAGGACAGAGATTCACCGGGGAGCTGTTTTTT; cdr3_aa: CSARKEGQRFTGELFF
j_call: TRBJ1-1; clone_size: few; d_call: TRBD1; v_call: TRBV5-1; cdr3_nt: TGCGCCAGCAGCTTGGTAGGACAGGGCGGACCTGAAGCTTTCTTT; cdr3_aa: CASSLVGQGGPEAFF
j_call: TRBJ2-2; clone_size: -; d_call: TRBD2; v_call: TRBV27; cdr3_nt: TGTGCCAGCAGTTTCCTATCCCCTAGCGGGCCCCGGGGCGGGGAGCTGTTTTTT; cdr3_aa: CASSFLSPSGPRGGELFF
j_call: TRBJ2-7; clone_size: -; d_call: -; v_call: TRBV7-9; cdr3_nt: TGTGCCAGCAGCACAACAGGACCCTACGAGCAGTACTTC; cdr3_aa: CASSTTGPYEQYF
j_call: TRBJ1-5; clone_size: -; d_call: -; v_call: TRBV5-1; cdr3_nt: TGCGCCAGCAGCTCCGCCCCAGGGGATAGCAATCAGCCCCAGCATTTT; cdr3_aa: CASSSAPGDSNQPQHF
j_call: TRBJ2-1; clone_size: many; d_call: -; v_call: TRBV14; cdr3_nt: TGTGCCAGCAGCCCCCCCGGGGATGAGCAGTTCTTC; cdr3_aa: CASSPPGDEQFF
j_call: TRBJ2-3; clone_size: -; d_call: -; v_call: TRBV20-1; cdr3_nt: TGCAGTGCTAGAGAAGCCCCAGGGTTGGCCACAGATACGCAGTATTTT; cdr3_aa: CSAREAPGLATDTQYF
j_call: TRBJ2-1; clone_size: few; d_call: TRBD2; v_call: TRBV7-2; cdr3_nt: TGTGCCAGCAGCTTAGCGGTGTCGCGGGGGGCATACAATGAGCAGTTCTTC; cdr3_aa: CASSLAVSRGAYNEQFF
j_call: TRBJ2-5; clone_size: few; d_call: -; v_call: TRBV12-3/TRBV12-4; cdr3_nt: TGTGCCAGCACCCAAGGGGGTTACCAAGAGACCCAGTACTTC; cdr3_aa: CASTQGGYQETQYF
j_call: TRBJ2-7; clone_size: -; d_call: -; v_call: TRBV20-1; cdr3_nt: TGCAGTGCTAGGGCCCTGGTCCACGAGCAGTACTTC; cdr3_aa: CSARALVHEQYF
j_call: TRBJ2-5; clone_size: -; d_call: -; v_call: TRBV2; cdr3_nt: TGTGCCAGCAACCACCCCGGGGCAGGCCAAGAGACCCAGTACTTC; cdr3_aa: CASNHPGAGQETQYF
j_call: TRBJ2-7; clone_size: -; d_call: TRBD1; v_call: TRBV5-5; cdr3_nt: TGTGCCAGCAGCTTGGCTCGTACCGGGACAGCCTACGAGCAGTACTTC; cdr3_aa: CASSLARTGTAYEQYF
j_call: TRBJ2-1; clone_size: -; d_call: -; v_call: TRBV12-3/TRBV12-4; cdr3_nt: TGTGCCAGCAGTCCACGGGACTATGAGCAGTTCTTC; cdr3_aa: CASSPRDYEQFF
j_call: TRBJ2-7; clone_size: -; d_call: TRBD2; v_call: TRBV7-9; cdr3_nt: TGTGCCAGCAGCTCTCGCCGACCCGGGACTAGCGGCTACGAGCAGTACTTC; cdr3_aa: CASSSRRPGTSGYEQYF
j_call: TRBJ1-5; clone_size: few; d_call: -; v_call: TRBV2; cdr3_nt: TGTGCCAGCAGTGATACCCAGGGGCCCCAGCATTTT; cdr3_aa: CASSDTQGPQHF
j_call: TRBJ2-4; clone_size: few; d_call: TRBD1; v_call: TRBV27; cdr3_nt: TGTGCCAGCGCACGATCACAGGGGGCCAAAAACATTCAGTACTTC; cdr3_aa: CASARSQGAKNIQYF
j_call: TRBJ1-2; clone_size: few; d_call: -; v_call: TRBV7-9; cdr3_nt: TGTGCCACCAACACAGGGAACTATGGCTACACCTTC; cdr3_aa: CATNTGNYGYTF
j_call: TRBJ2-6; clone_size: -; d_call: -; v_call: TRBV12-3/TRBV12-4; cdr3_nt: TGTGCCAGCAGTTTATTCGGTGGGGCCAACGTCCTGACTTTC; cdr3_aa: CASSLFGGANVLTF
j_call: TRBJ2-2; clone_size: -; d_call: TRBD2; v_call: TRBV5-1; cdr3_nt: TGCGCCAGCAGTTACGGGGGGGCCGGGAACACCGGGGAGCTGTTTTTT; cdr3_aa: CASSYGGAGNTGELFF
j_call: TRBJ2-5; clone_size: few; d_call: -; v_call: TRBV7-6; cdr3_nt: TGTGCCAGCAGCAACCCATATGATAAACAGGCTTGGGAGACCCAGTACTTC; cdr3_aa: CASSNPYDKQAWETQYF
j_call: TRBJ1-2; clone_size: few; d_call: -; v_call: TRBV21-1; cdr3_nt: TGTGCCAGCCCTGCGACTGGTACGAGTCGTGGCTACACCTTC; cdr3_aa: CASPATGTSRGYTF
j_call: TRBJ2-7; clone_size: -; d_call: TRBD2; v_call: TRBV6-5; cdr3_nt: TGTGCCAGCACGGGACTAGCGAGACCCTACGAGCAGTACTTC; cdr3_aa: CASTGLARPYEQYF
j_call: TRBJ2-7; clone_size: -; d_call: TRBD1; v_call: TRBV28; cdr3_nt: TGTGCCAGCAGTCCGACAGGGAAGGACTACGAGCAGTACTTC; cdr3_aa: CASSPTGKDYEQYF
j_call: TRBJ2-7; clone_size: many; d_call: -; v_call: TRBV20-1; cdr3_nt: TGCAGTGCTCCATTGACCGGTGGCTCCTACGAGCAGTACTTC; cdr3_aa: CSAPLTGGSYEQYF
j_call: TRBJ2-2; clone_size: few; d_call: -; v_call: TRBV6-2/TRBV6-3; cdr3_nt: TGTGCCAGCAGTTACTCGGTCCGGACATTTAACACCGGGGAGCTGTTTTTT; cdr3_aa: CASSYSVRTFNTGELFF
j_call: TRBJ1-1; clone_size: -; d_call: -; v_call: TRBV7-9; cdr3_nt: TGTGCCAGCAGCCCCCCCCGCAGGGGGAACACTGAAGCTTTCTTT; cdr3_aa: CASSPPRRGNTEAFF
j_call: TRBJ1-5; clone_size: -; d_call: -; v_call: TRBV6-5; cdr3_nt: TGTGCCACATACGCGGGGGGAAATCAGCCCCAGCATTTT; cdr3_aa: CATYAGGNQPQHF
j_call: TRBJ2-5; clone_size: -; d_call: -; v_call: TRBV3-1; cdr3_nt: TGTGCCAGCAGCCCCCAGGATAAAGAGACCCAGTACTTC; cdr3_aa: CASSPQDKETQYF
j_call: TRBJ2-5; clone_size: -; d_call: -; v_call: TRBV30; cdr3_nt: TGTGCCTGGAGTGTCGGTTTTAGGAGCGCAGAGACCCAGTACTTC; cdr3_aa: CAWSVGFRSAETQYF
j_call: TRBJ2-7; clone_size: -; d_call: TRBD1; v_call: TRBV5-1; cdr3_nt: TGCGCCAGCAGCTATAGCCGGGGACAGGGCCTCCACGAGCAGTACTTC; cdr3_aa: CASSYSRGQGLHEQYF
j_call: TRBJ2-2; clone_size: -; d_call: -; v_call: TRBV21-1; cdr3_nt: TGTGCCAGCAGCCTGACTAGCGGCTTAATTCCTACCGGGGAGCTGTTTTTT; cdr3_aa: CASSLTSGLIPTGELFF
j_call: TRBJ2-5; clone_size: -; d_call: TRBD2; v_call: TRBV12-3/TRBV12-4; cdr3_nt: TGTGCCAGCGTGGAAACTAGCGGGGGGCAAGAGACCCAGTACTTC; cdr3_aa: CASVETSGGQETQYF
j_call: TRBJ2-2; clone_size: -; d_call: -; v_call: TRBV5-1; cdr3_nt: TGCGCCAGCAGCCTGGCAGGCAGGGGTAACACCGGGGAGCTGTTTTTT; cdr3_aa: CASSLAGRGNTGELFF
j_call: TRBJ2-5; clone_size: many; d_call: TRBD2; v_call: TRBV12-3/TRBV12-4; cdr3_nt: TGCGCCAGCAGCTTGGGACTAGCGGGGCCTCAAGAGACCCAGTACTTC; cdr3_aa: CASSLGLAGPQETQYF
j_call: TRBJ2-7; clone_size: -; d_call: TRBD1; v_call: TRBV20-1; cdr3_nt: TGCAGTGCTGGGGAGAACGGACAGGGGGAATACGAGCAGTACTTC; cdr3_aa: CSAGENGQGEYEQYF
j_call: TRBJ2-1; clone_size: many; d_call: -; v_call: TRBV5-1; cdr3_nt: TGCGCCAGCAGCTTGGCCGGGGAAAGGTTCTTC; cdr3_aa: CASSLAGERFF
j_call: TRBJ1-1; clone_size: -; d_call: TRBD1; v_call: TRBV6-1; cdr3_nt: TGTGCCAGCAGTGAAGCTTTTACGTTAGGGGGCATCACTGAAGCTTTCTTT; cdr3_aa: CASSEAFTLGGITEAFF
j_call: TRBJ1-5; clone_size: few; d_call: -; v_call: TRBV7-9; cdr3_nt: TGTGCCAGCAGCTTATCAGGGTTCAATCAGCCCCAGCATTTT; cdr3_aa: CASSLSGFNQPQHF
j_call: TRBJ2-4; clone_size: -; d_call: -; v_call: TRBV25-1; cdr3_nt: TGTGCCAGCAGTGAACTTCAGGGAGGCAACATTCAGTGCTTC; cdr3_aa: CASSELQGGNIQCF
j_call: TRBJ2-7; clone_size: -; d_call: -; v_call: TRBV28; cdr3_nt: TGTGCCAGCAGCTCTAACCCTGGAGGAGGCTACGAGCAGTACTTC; cdr3_aa: CASSSNPGGGYEQYF
j_call: TRBJ2-7; clone_size: -; d_call: -; v_call: TRBV28; cdr3_nt: TGTGCCAGCAGTTTCTGGCAGGGGCTCACCTACGAGCAGTACTTC; cdr3_aa: CASSFWQGLTYEQYF
j_call: TRBJ2-7; clone_size: -; d_call: TRBD1; v_call: TRBV28; cdr3_nt: TGTGCCAGCAGCCCGGTCGGGACAGGGTCCTACGAGCAGTACTTC; cdr3_aa: CASSPVGTGSYEQYF
j_call: TRBJ2-1; clone_size: -; d_call: -; v_call: TRBV20-1; cdr3_nt: TGCAGTGTCGGGGAGCCCAGTCGGTCCAATGAGCAGTTCTTC; cdr3_aa: CSVGEPSRSNEQFF
j_call: TRBJ1-1; clone_size: -; d_call: -; v_call: TRBV6-1; cdr3_nt: TGTGCCAGCAGCTGGACAGTCCCCAGCACTGTAGCTTTCTTT; cdr3_aa: CASSWTVPSTVAFF
j_call: TRBJ1-2; clone_size: few; d_call: TRBD1; v_call: TRBV4-3; cdr3_nt: TGCGCCAGCAGCCAAGAACAGGGGGCTCATGCCTATGGCTACACCTTC; cdr3_aa: CASSQEQGAHAYGYTF
j_call: TRBJ2-5; clone_size: many; d_call: -; v_call: TRBV21-1; cdr3_nt: TGTGCCAGCAGCAAGTGGAGGGCGCAAGAGACCCAGTACTTC; cdr3_aa: CASSKWRAQETQYF
j_call: TRBJ1-4; clone_size: many; d_call: -; v_call: TRBV20-1; cdr3_nt: TGCAGTGCTGACAGGTGGTCAACTAATGAAAAACTGTTTTTT; cdr3_aa: CSADRWSTNEKLFF
j_call: TRBJ2-5; clone_size: few; d_call: -; v_call: TRBV7-3; cdr3_nt: TGTGCCAGCAGCAAGGGGGTCGCGGAGACCCAGTACTTC; cdr3_aa: CASSKGVAETQYF
j_call: TRBJ1-5; clone_size: -; d_call: -; v_call: TRBV28; cdr3_nt: TGTGCCAGCACTTTCAACCTCCGGGACAGCAATCAGCCCCAGCATTTT; cdr3_aa: CASTFNLRDSNQPQHF
j_call: TRBJ1-4; clone_size: -; d_call: TRBD1; v_call: TRBV2; cdr3_nt: TGTGCCAGCAGTGAAAGCGGCAGGGGGCAAGAAAAACTGTTTTTT; cdr3_aa: CASSESGRGQEKLFF